This T cell receptor (beta chain) was recovered during a study of blood T cell repertoires in COVID-19. Study at large: There were acute and convalescent COVID-19 samples, and they came from the United States, Italy and Spain.

Profiling relied on immunoSEQ multiplex PCR, and the TCRdb table lists in-frame clones only, not all of them. This sample has 110,000 to 150,000 clones, with roughly 80% found just once. The CDR3 spans 16 residues. The germline V gene encodes CDR1 LGHNA and CDR2 YNFKEQ. Losses at the gene ends were 2 bases for V and 1 base for J; bases not matched to a gene: 4. J is TRBJ2-5 and V is TRBV4-2; 10 nucleotides align to TRBD2. The sample was peripheral blood. This clonotype originated in a man aged 45-60 years with active or convalescent COVID-19. CDR3 nucleotide sequence: TGTGCCAGCAGCCAACCGACTAGCGGGTTCCAAGAGACCCAGTACTTC. It is translated as CASSQPTSGFQETQYF.